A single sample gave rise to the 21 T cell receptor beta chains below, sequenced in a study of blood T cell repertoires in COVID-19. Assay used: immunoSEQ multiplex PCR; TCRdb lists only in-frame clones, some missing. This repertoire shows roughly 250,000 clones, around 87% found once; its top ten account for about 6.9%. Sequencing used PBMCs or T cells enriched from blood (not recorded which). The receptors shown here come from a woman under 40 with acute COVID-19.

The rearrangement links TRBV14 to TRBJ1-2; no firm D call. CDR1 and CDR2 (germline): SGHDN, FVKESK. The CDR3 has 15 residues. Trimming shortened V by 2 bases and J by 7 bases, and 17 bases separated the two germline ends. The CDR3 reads CASSQSPGTSVGYTF. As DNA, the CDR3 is TGTGCCAGCAGCCAATCGCCGGGAACCAGTGTTGGCTACACCTTC.

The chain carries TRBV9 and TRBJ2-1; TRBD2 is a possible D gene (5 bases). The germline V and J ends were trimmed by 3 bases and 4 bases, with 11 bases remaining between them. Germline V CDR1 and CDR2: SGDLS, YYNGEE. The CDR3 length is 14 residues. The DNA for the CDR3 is TGTGCCAGCAGCGGGAGGTCGGGATACAATGAGCAGTTCTTC. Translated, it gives CASSGRSGYNEQFF. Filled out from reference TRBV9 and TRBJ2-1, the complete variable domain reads DSGVTQTPKHLITATGQRVTLRCSPRSGDLSVYWYQQSLDQGLQFLIQYYNGEERAKGNILERFSAQQFPDLHSELNLSSLELGDSALYFCASSGRSGYNEQFFGPGTRLTVL.

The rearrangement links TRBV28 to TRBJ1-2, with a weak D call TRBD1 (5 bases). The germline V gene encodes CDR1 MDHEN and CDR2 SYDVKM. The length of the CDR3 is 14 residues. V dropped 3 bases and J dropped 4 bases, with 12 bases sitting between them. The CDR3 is CASSFGGGSYGYTF. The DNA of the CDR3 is TGTGCCAGCAGTTTTGGGGGAGGGTCCTATGGCTACACCTTC.

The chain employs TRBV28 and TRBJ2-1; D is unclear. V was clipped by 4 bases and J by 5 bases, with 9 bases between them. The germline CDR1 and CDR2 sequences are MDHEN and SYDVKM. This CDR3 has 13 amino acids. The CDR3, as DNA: TGTGCCAGCAGTTATTCAAGAGACAATGAGCAGTTCTTC. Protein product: CASSYSRDNEQFF.

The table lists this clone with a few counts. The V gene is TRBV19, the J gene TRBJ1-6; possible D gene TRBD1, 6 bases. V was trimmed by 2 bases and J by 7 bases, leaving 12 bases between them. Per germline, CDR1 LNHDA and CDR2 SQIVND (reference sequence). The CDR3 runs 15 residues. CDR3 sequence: CASSISGAMNSPLHF. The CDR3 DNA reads TGTGCCAGTAGTATATCAGGGGCGATGAATTCACCCCTCCACTTT.

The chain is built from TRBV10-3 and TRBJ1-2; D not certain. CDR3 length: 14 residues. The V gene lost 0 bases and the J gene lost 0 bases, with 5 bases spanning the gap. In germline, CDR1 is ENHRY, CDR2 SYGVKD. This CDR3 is CAISESVANYGYTF. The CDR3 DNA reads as TGTGCCATCAGTGAGTCTGTAGCTAACTATGGCTACACCTTC.

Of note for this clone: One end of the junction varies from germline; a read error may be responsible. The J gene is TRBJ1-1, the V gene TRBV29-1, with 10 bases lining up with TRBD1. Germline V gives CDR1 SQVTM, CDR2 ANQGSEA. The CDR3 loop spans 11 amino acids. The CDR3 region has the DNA TGCAGCGCCGACCCGACAGGGGGCAGAATCTTT. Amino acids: CSADPTGGRIF.

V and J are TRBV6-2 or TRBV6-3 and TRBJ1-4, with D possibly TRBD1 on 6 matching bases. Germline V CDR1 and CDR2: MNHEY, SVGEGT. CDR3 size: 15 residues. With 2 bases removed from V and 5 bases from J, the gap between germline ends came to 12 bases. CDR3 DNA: TGTGCCAGCAGTTACAGGGACACAAGGAATGAAAAACTGTTTTTT. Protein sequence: CASSYRDTRNEKLFF.

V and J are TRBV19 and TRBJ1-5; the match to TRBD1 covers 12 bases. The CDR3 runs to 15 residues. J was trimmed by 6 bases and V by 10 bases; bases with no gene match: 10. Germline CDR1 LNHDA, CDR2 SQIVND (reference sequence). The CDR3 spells CAISTGTGGGQPQHF. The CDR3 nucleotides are TGTGCCATCTCTACCGGGACAGGGGGCGGTCAGCCCCAGCATTTT.

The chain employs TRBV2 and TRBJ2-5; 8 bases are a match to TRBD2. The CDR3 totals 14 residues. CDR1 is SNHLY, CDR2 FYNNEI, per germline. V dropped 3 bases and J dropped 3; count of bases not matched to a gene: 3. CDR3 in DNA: TGTGCCAGCAGTGATCAGCGGGGGAAAGAGACCCAGTACTTC. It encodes CASSDQRGKETQYF.

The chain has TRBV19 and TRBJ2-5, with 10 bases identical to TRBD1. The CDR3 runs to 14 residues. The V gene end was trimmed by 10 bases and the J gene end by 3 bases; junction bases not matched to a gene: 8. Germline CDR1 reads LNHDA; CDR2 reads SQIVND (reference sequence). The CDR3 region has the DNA TGTGCCACCCACCGGGGGACAGGGGAAGAGACCCAGTACTTC. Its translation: CATHRGTGEETQYF.

The CDR3 DNA sequence: TGTGCCAGTAGTAAACGGGTCCAGCAGCCCCAGCATTTT. This gives the protein CASSKRVQQPQHF. The J gene is TRBJ1-5, the V gene TRBV19; D gene unclear. From germline, CDR1 is LNHDA and CDR2 SQIVND (reference sequence). The V and J ends lost 4 bases and 7 bases respectively, with 11 bases between them. This CDR3 contains 13 residues.

In nucleotides, the CDR3 is TGTGCCAGCAGTATAGCCGGGACAGGCAATTCACCCCTCCACTTT. It specifies CASSIAGTGNSPLHF. The V call is TRBV27, the J call TRBJ1-6, with TRBD1 matching over 8 bases. Per the germline V gene, CDR1 is MNHEY and CDR2 is SMNVEV (reference sequence). V was pared by 5 bases and J by 7 bases, with 7 bases of the junction left unmatched. This CDR3 spans 15 amino acids.

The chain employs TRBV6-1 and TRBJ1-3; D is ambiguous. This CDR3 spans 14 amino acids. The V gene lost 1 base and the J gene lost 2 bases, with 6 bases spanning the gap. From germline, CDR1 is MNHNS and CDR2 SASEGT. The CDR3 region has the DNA TGTGCCAGCAGTGAAGGAGTCGCTGGAAACACCATATATTTT. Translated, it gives CASSEGVAGNTIYF.

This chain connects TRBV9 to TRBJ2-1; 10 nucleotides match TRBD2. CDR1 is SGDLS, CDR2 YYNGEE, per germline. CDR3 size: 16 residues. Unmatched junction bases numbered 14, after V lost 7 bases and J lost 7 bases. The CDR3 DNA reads TGTGCCAGCCCCCTCTGTGCTAGCGGGAGTTTAAATGAGCAGTTCTTC. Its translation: CASPLCASGSLNEQFF.

The CDR3 nucleotides are TGTGCCAGCAGTTTGCCCTTGGCGGGGCGCAAAGTCAATGAGCAGTTCTTC. Translating it yields CASSLPLAGRKVNEQFF. The V and J genes are TRBV27 and TRBJ2-1, with D possibly being TRBD2 (6 bases). CDR3 length: 17 amino acids. Trimming shortened V by 3 bases and J by 6 bases, and 21 bases separated the two germline ends. Germline lookup yields CDR1 MNHEY and CDR2 SMNVEV (reference sequence).

CDR3 DNA sequence: TGTGCCAGCAGTTTCTTTCTAGGGGGAGAGACCCAGTACTTC. It translates to CASSFFLGGETQYF. The rearrangement joins TRBV2 to TRBJ2-5; tentative D call: TRBD1 (6 bases). The CDR3 is 14 amino acids. Germline CDR1 and CDR2: SNHLY and FYNNEI. V shed 5 bases and J shed 4 bases, with 14 bases lying between them.

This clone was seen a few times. The CDR3 protein is CASSTRTITGELFF. For the CDR3, the DNA is TGCGCCAGCAGCACACGGACTATCACCGGGGAGCTGTTTTTT. V is TRBV5-1 and J is TRBJ2-2; perhaps TRBD2 as D (6 bases). The CDR3 loop spans 14 amino acids. The germline V gene has CDR1 SGHRS and CDR2 YFSETQ. V was clipped by 4 bases and J by 4 bases, with 11 bases between them.

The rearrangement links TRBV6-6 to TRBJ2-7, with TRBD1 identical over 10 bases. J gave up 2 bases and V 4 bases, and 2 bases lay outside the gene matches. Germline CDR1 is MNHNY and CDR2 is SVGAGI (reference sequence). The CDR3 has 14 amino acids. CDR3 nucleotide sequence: TGTGCCAGCAGTTGGACAGGGGGAGCCTACGAGCAGTACTTC. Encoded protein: CASSWTGGAYEQYF.

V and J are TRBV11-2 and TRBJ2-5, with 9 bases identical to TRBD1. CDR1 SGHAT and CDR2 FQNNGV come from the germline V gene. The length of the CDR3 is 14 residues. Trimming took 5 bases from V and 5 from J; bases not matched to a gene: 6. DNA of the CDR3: TGTGCCAGCAGCCGGGACAGGGCGGTTGAGACCCAGTACTTC. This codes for CASSRDRAVETQYF.

The CDR3: CASSHKGPSATGELFF. The CDR3 DNA reads as TGTGCCAGCAGCCACAAGGGGCCGTCCGCTACCGGGGAGCTGTTTTTT. The chain links TRBV11-1 to TRBJ2-2; D might be TRBD1 (5 bases). Trimming took 5 bases from V and 5 from J, leaving 18 bases between them. Per germline, CDR1 SGHAT and CDR2 FQDESV (reference sequence). The CDR3 is 16 residues long.